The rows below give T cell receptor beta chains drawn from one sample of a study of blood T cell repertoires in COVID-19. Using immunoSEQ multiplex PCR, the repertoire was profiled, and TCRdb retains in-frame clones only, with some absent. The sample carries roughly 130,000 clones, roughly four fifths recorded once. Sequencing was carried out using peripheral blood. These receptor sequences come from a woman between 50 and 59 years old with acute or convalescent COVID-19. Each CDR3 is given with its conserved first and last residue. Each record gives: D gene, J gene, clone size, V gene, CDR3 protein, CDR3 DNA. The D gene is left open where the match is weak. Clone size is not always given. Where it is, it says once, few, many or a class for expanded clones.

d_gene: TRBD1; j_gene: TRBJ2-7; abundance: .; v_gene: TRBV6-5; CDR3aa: CASSYDAGQGSYEQYF; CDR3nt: TGTGCCAGCAGTTATGATGCGGGACAGGGGTCCTACGAGCAGTACTTC
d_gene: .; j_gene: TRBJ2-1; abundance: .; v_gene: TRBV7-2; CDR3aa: CASSLVWGPTYNEQFF; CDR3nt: TGTGCCAGCAGCTTAGTTTGGGGGCCGACCTACAATGAGCAGTTCTTC
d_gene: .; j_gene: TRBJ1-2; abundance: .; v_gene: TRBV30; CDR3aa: CAWSVPGAKGYGYTF; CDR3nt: TGTGCCTGGAGTGTCCCAGGGGCAAAAGGCTATGGCTACACCTTC
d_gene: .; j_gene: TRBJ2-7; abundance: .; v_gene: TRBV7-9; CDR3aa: CASSSSTASYEQYF; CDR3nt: TGTGCCAGCAGCTCATCGACAGCTTCCTACGAGCAGTACTTC
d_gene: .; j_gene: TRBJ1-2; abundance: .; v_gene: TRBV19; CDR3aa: CASLRGREDFRGYTF; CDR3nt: TGTGCCAGCCTACGGGGGAGGGAAGATTTTCGGGGCTACACCTTC
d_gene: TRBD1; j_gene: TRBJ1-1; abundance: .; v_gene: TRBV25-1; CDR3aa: CASRRPGQGFTEAFF; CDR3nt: TGTGCCAGCAGAAGACCGGGACAGGGGTTCACTGAAGCTTTCTTT
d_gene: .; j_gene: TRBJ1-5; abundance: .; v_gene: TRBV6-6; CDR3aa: CASSYRQGNQPQHF; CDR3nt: TGTGCCAGCAGTTACAGGCAGGGAAATCAGCCCCAGCATTTT
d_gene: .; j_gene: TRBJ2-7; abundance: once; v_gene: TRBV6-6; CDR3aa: CASGQRSYEQYF; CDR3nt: TGTGCCAGCGGACAGCGTTCCTACGAGCAGTACTTC
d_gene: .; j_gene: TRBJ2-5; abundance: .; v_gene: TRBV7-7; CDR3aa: CASSLGVRGVLGETQYF; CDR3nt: TGTGCCAGCAGCTTAGGTGTCAGGGGGGTCCTGGGGGAGACCCAGTACTTC
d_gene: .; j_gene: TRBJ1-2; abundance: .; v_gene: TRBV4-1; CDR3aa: CASSQTITGTTNYGYTF; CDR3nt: TGCGCCAGCAGCCAAACGATCACCGGGACAACTAACTATGGCTACACCTTC
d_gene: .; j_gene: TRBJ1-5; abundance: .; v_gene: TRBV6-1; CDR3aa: CASSERRQFNQPQHF; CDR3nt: TGTGCCAGCAGTGAAAGAAGACAGTTCAATCAGCCCCAGCATTTT
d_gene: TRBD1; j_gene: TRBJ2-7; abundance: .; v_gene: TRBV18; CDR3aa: CASSPNRDSYEQYF; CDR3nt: TGTGCCAGCTCACCAAATCGGGACAGCTACGAGCAGTACTTC
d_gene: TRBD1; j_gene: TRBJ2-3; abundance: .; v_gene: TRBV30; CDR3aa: CAWRDRATDTQYF; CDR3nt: TGTGCCTGGAGGGACAGGGCCACAGATACGCAGTATTTT
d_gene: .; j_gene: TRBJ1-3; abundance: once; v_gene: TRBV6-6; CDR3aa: CASSEQGPEAGNTIYF; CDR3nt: TGTGCCAGCAGCGAACAGGGCCCTGAGGCTGGAAACACCATATATTTT
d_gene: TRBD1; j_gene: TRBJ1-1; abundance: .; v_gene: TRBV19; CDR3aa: CASNSKQGSTEAFF; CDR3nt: TGTGCCAGTAACTCTAAACAGGGGAGCACTGAAGCTTTCTTT
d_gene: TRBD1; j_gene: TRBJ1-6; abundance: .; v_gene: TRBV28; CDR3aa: CASSLILGQGQDSPLHF; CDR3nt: TGTGCCAGCAGTCTCATACTTGGACAGGGGCAAGATTCACCCCTCCACTTT
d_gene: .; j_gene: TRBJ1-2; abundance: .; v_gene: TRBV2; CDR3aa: CASSDHGGYGYTF; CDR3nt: TGTGCCAGCAGTGACCACGGAGGCTATGGCTACACCTTC
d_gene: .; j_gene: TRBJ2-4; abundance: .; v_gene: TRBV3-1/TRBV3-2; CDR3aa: CASSQASRNIQYF; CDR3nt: TGTGCCAGCAGCCAAGCCTCTCGAAACATTCAGTACTTC
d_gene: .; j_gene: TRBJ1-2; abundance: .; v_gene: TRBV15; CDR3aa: CATSNSGGYTF; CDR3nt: TGTGCCACCAGCAATTCAGGGGGCTACACCTTC
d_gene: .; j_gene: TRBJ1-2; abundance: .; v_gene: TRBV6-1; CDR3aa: CASSELASGGYTF; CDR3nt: TGTGCCAGCAGTGAATTGGCGTCGGGTGGCTACACCTTC
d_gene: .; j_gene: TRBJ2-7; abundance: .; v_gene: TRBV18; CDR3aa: CASSPPGQAYEQYF; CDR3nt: TGTGCCAGCTCACCACCGGGACAAGCCTACGAGCAGTACTTC
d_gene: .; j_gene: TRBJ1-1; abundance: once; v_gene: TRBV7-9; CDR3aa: CASSGQVMGTEAFF; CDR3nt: TGTGCCAGCAGCGGCCAGGTAATGGGTACTGAAGCTTTCTTT
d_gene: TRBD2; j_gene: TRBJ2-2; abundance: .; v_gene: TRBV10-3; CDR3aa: CAISEQRGGGELFF; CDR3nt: TGTGCCATCAGTGAACAGCGGGGGGGCGGGGAGCTGTTTTTT
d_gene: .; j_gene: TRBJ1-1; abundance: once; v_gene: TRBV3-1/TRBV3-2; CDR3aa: CASSQKSNTEAFF; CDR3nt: TGTGCCAGCAGCCAAAAGAGCAACACTGAAGCTTTCTTT
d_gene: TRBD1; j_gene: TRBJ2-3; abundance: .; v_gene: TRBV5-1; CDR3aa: CASSPGQVGSTDTQYF; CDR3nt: TGCGCCAGCAGCCCGGGACAGGTTGGGAGCACAGATACGCAGTATTTT
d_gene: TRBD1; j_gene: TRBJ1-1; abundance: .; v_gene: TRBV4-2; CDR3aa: CASSRTGEAFF; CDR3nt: TGTGCCAGCAGCCGGACAGGAGAAGCTTTCTTT
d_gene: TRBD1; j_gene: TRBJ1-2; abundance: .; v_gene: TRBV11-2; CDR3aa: CASRSLDRTSYGYTF; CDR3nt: TGTGCCAGCAGGAGCTTGGACAGGACATCTTATGGCTACACCTTC
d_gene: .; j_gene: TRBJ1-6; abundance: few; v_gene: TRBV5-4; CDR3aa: CASSPMTGIESPLHF; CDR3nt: TGTGCCAGCAGCCCAATGACAGGTATCGAGTCACCCCTCCACTTT
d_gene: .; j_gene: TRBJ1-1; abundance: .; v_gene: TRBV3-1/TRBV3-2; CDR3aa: CASSQAGGVIGNTEAFF; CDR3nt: TGTGCCAGCAGCCAAGCCGGGGGGGTGATCGGGAACACTGAAGCTTTCTTT
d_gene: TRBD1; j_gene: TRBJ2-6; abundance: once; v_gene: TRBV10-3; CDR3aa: CAISDRDRGPVGANVLTF; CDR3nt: TGTGCCATCAGTGATAGGGACAGGGGCCCGGTCGGGGCCAACGTCCTGACTTTC
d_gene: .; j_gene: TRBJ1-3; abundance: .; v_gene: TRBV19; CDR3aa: CASSGQFAGNTIYF; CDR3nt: TGTGCCAGTTCCGGACAATTCGCTGGAAACACCATATATTTT
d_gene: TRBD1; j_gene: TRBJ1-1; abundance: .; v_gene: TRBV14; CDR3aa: CASSQLVGQGERNTEAFF; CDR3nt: TGTGCCAGCAGCCAGTTAGTGGGACAGGGTGAGAGGAACACTGAAGCTTTCTTT
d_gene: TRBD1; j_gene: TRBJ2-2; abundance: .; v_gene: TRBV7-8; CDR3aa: CASSWYGRQGGRAGELFF; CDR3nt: TGTGCCAGCAGCTGGTACGGTCGACAGGGGGGAAGAGCCGGGGAGCTGTTTTTT
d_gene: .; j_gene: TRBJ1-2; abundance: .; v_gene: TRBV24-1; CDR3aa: CATSNGGYGYTF; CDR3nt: TGTGCCACCAGTAATGGAGGCTATGGCTACACCTTC
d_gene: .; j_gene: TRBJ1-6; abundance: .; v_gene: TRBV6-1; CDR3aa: CASSEGGAVLINSPLHF; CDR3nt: TGTGCCAGCAGTGAAGGTGGGGCTGTCCTCATCAATTCACCCCTCCACTTT
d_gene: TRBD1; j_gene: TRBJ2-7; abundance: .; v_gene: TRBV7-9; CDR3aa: CASTLTGPEQYF; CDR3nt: TGTGCCAGCACCCTGACAGGGCCCGAGCAGTACTTC
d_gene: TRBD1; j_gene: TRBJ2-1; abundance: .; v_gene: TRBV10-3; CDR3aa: CAINGQGSASYNEQFF; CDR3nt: TGTGCCATCAATGGACAGGGGAGTGCCTCCTACAATGAGCAGTTCTTC
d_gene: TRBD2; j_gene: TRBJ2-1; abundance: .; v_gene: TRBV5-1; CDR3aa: CASSLTPMTSGGNNEQFF; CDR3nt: TGCGCCAGCAGCTTGACCCCAATGACTAGCGGGGGGAACAATGAGCAGTTCTTC
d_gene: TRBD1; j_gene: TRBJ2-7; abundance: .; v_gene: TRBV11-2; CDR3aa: CASSQRQGGEQYF; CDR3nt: TGTGCCAGCAGCCAGAGACAGGGGGGCGAGCAGTACTTC
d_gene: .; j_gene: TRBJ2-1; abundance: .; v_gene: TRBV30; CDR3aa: CAWSVLLGYNEQFF; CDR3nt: TGTGCCTGGAGTGTACTGCTAGGATACAATGAGCAGTTCTTC
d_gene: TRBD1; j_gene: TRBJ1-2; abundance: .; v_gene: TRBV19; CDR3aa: CASSKSGTGNGYTF; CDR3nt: TGTGCCAGTAGTAAATCCGGGACAGGGAATGGCTACACCTTC
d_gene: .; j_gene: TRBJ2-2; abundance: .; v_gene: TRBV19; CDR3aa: CASPSRPGAGELFF; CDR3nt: TGTGCCAGCCCGTCCCGCCCAGGTGCCGGGGAGCTGTTTTTT
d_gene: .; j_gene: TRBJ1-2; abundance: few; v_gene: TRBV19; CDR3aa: CASSIGGTLYGYTF; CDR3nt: TGTGCAAGTAGTATCGGAGGGACGCTCTATGGCTACACCTTC
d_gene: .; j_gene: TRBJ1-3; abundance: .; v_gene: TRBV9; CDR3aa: CASSVAGGNTIYF; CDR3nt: TGTGCCAGCAGCGTAGCCGGGGGAAACACCATATATTTT
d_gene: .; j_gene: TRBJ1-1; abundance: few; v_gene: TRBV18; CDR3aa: CASSPPPAGNTEAFF; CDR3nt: TGTGCCAGCTCACCACCCCCCGCGGGGAACACTGAAGCTTTCTTT